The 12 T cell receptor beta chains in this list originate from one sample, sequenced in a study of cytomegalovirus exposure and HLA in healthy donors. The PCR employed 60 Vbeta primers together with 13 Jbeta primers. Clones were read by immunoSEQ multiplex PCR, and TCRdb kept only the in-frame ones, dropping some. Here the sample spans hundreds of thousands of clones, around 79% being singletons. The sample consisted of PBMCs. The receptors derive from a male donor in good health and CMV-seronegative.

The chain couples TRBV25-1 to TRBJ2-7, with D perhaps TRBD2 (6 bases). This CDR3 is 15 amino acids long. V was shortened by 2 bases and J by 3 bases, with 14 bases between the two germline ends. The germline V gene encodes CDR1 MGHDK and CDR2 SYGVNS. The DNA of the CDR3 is TGTGCCAGCAGTGAAATAGGCCCGGGAGTCTACGAGCAGTACTTC. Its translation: CASSEIGPGVYEQYF.

CDR3 DNA: TGTGCCAGCAGCTCAACGACAAGGGGGCGTATGGGGAACTATGGCTACACCTTC. Its translation is CASSSTTRGRMGNYGYTF. This chain connects TRBV13 to TRBJ1-2; 7 positions match TRBD1. The germline CDR1 and CDR2 sequences are PRHDT and FYEKMQ (reference sequence). V lost 4 bases and J lost 2; bases outside the gene matches: 16. This CDR3 has 18 residues.

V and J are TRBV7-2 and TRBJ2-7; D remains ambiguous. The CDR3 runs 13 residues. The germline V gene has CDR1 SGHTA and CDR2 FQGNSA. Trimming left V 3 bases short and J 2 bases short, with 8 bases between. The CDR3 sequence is CASSFPETYEQYF. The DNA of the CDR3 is TGTGCCAGCAGCTTCCCAGAAACCTACGAGCAGTACTTC.

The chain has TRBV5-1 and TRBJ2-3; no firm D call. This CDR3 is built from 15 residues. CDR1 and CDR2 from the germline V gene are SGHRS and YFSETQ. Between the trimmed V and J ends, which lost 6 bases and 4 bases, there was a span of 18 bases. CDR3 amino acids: CASTPVFTTPDTQYF. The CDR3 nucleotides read TGCGCCAGCACCCCCGTCTTCACTACCCCAGATACGCAGTATTTT.

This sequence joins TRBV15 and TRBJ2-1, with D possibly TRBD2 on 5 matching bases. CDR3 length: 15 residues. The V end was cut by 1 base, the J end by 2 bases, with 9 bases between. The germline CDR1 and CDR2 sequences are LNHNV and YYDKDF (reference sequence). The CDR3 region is CATSRGPGAYNEQFF. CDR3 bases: TGTGCCACCAGCAGAGGGCCCGGGGCCTACAATGAGCAGTTCTTC. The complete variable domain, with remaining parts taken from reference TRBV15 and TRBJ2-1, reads DAMVIQNPRYQVTQFGKPVTLSCSQTLNHNVMYWYQQKSSQAPKLLFHYYDKDFNNEADTPDNFQSRRPNTSFCFLDIRSPGLGDTAMYLCATSRGPGAYNEQFFGPGTRLTVL.

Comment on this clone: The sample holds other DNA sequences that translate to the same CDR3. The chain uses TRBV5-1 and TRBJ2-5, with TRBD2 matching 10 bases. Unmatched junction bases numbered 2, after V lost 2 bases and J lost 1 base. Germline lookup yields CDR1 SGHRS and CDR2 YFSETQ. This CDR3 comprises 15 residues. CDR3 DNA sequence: TGCGCCAGCAGCTTATTAGCGGGGGGCCAAGAGACCCAGTACTTC. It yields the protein CASSLLAGGQETQYF. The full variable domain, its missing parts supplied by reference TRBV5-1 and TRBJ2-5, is KAGVTQTPRYLIKTRGQQVTLSCSPISGHRSVSWYQQTPGQGLQFLFEYFSETQRNKGNFPGRFSGRQFSNSRSEMNVSTLELGDSALYLCASSLLAGGQETQYFGPGTRLLVL.

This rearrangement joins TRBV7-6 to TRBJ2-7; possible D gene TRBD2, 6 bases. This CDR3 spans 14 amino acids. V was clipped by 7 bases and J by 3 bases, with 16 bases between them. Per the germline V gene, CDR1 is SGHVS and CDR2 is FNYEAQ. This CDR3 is CASTPGGVGYEQYF. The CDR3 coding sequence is TGTGCCAGCACCCCCGGGGGTGTGGGCTACGAGCAGTACTTC.

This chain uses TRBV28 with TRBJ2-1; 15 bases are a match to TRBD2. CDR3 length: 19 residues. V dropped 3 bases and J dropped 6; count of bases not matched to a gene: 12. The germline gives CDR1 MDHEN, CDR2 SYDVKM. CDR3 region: CASSFPGLAGGKAINEQFF. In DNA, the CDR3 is TGTGCCAGCAGTTTCCCGGGACTAGCGGGGGGCAAAGCGATCAATGAGCAGTTCTTC.

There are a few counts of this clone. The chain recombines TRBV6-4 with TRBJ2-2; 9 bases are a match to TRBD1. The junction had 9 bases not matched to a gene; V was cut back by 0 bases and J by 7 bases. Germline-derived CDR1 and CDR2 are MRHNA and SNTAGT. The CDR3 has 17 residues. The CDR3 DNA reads TGTGCCAGCAGTGACTCTAGCACAGGGGGCGACTTCGGGGAGCTGTTTTTT. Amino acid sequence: CASSDSSTGGDFGELFF.

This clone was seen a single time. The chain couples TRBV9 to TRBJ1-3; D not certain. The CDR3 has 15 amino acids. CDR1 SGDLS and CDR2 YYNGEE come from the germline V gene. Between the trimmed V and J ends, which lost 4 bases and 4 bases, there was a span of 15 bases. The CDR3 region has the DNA TGTGCCAGCAGCCCAGACAACCCGGGAGGAAACACCATATATTTT. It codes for CASSPDNPGGNTIYF.

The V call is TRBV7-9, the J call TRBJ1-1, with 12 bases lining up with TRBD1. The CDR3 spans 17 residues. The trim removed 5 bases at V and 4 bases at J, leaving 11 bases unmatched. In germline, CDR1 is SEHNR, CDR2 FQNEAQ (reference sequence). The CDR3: CASSPPRDRGLGTEAFF. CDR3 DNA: TGTGCCAGCAGCCCCCCGAGGGACAGGGGGCTGGGCACTGAAGCTTTCTTT.

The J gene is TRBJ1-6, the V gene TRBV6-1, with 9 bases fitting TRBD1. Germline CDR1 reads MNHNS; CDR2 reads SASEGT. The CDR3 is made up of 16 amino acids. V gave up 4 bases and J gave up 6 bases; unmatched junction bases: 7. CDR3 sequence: CASSAPTGGGNSPLHF. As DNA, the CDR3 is TGTGCCAGCAGTGCCCCGACAGGGGGAGGTAATTCACCCCTCCACTTT.